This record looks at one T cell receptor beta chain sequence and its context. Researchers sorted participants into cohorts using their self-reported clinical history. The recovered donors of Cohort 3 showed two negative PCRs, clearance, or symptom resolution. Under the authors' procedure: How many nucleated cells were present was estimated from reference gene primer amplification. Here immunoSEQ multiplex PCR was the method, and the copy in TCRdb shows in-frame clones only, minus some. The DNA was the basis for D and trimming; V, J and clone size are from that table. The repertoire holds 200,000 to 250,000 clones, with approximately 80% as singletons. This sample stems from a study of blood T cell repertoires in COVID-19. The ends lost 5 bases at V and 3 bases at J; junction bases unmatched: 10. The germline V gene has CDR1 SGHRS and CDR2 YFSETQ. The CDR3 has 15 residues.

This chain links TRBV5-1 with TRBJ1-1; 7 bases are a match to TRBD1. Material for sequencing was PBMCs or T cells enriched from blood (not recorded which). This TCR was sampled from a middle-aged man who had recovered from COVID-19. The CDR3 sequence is CASRTRQGADTEAFF. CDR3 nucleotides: TGCGCCAGCAGGACTAGACAGGGAGCGGACACTGAAGCTTTCTTT.